These 13 T cell receptor beta chains came from one sample sequenced in a study of cytomegalovirus exposure and HLA in healthy donors. Libraries were prepared by immunoSEQ multiplex PCR; TCRdb keeps only in-frame clonotypes and omits some of them. Of about 160,000 clones detected, roughly 91% appear once; the ten largest clones hold around a tenth. The sample was PBMCs. The receptors stem from a woman in her late teens or twenties in good health and CMV-seropositive.

The gene calls are TRBV7-2 and TRBJ2-7, with 7 nucleotides matching TRBD1. Germline CDR1 SGHTA, CDR2 FQGNSA. V shed 4 bases, J shed 1 base, and the junction held 7 bases outside the gene matches. The CDR3 consists of 15 residues. The CDR3 DNA reads TGTGCCAGCAGCTCCGACAGGGATTCGTCCTACGAGCAGTACTTC. Translation: CASSSDRDSSYEQYF.

The gene calls are TRBV6-7 and TRBJ2-7; 10 positions agree with TRBD1. TRBV6-7 counts as an open reading frame of uncertain function. After removal of 8 bases from V and 5 bases from J, the junction contained 6 bases not matched to a gene. The CDR3 spans 13 residues. The CDR3 bases are TGTGCCAGCGCTCCGGGACAGGGGAACGAGCAGTACTTC. Encoded protein: CASAPGQGNEQYF.

This chain joins TRBV6-5 and TRBJ2-2, with 9 positions matching TRBD2. The CDR3 sequence is 13 residues long. Germline V CDR1 and CDR2: MNHEY, SVGAGI. With 7 bases clipped from V and 6 bases from J, the junction kept 3 bases outside the gene matches. CDR3 DNA: TGTGCCAGCACAGGACTAGCGTCCGGGGAGCTGTTTTTT. Translated: CASTGLASGELFF.

The chain employs TRBV28 and TRBJ2-3; 9 nucleotides match TRBD2. The CDR3 covers 15 residues. V gave up 6 bases and J gave up 7 bases; unmatched junction bases: 11. Germline values: CDR1 MDHEN, CDR2 SYDVKM. CDR3 DNA: TGTGCCAGCAGCCTTAGCGGGAGAAACTCATATACGCAGTATTTT. Amino acid sequence: CASSLSGRNSYTQYF.

The chain has TRBV9 and TRBJ2-5, with 10 bases fitting TRBD2. Trimming at V came to 0 bases and at J to 5 bases, leaving 7 bases not matched to a gene. Germline V gene sequence: CDR1 SGDLS, CDR2 YYNGEE. This CDR3 comprises 16 residues. CDR3 in DNA: TGTGCCAGCAGCGTAGCCTTAGCGGGAGGTTTGGAGACCCAGTACTTC. Residues: CASSVALAGGLETQYF. Full variable domain (outside the CDR3, taken from reference TRBV9 and TRBJ2-5): DSGVTQTPKHLITATGQRVTLRCSPRSGDLSVYWYQQSLDQGLQFLIQYYNGEERAKGNILERFSAQQFPDLHSELNLSSLELGDSALYFCASSVALAGGLETQYFGPGTRLLVL.

The sample holds one count of this clone. The rearrangement joins TRBV7-9 to TRBJ2-7, with 7 bases that match TRBD2. The CDR3 is made up of 15 amino acids. The junction had 7 bases not matched to a gene; V was cut back by 2 bases and J by 3 bases. Germline V gives CDR1 SEHNR, CDR2 FQNEAQ (reference sequence). The CDR3 sequence: CASSLNRDYLYEQYF. Here the CDR3 DNA reads TGTGCCAGCAGCTTAAACCGGGACTACCTCTACGAGCAGTACTTC.

The chain carries TRBV29-1 and TRBJ2-2, with 8 nucleotides matching TRBD2. The germline gives CDR1 SQVTM, CDR2 ANQGSEA. V lost 6 bases to trimming and J lost 4 bases; unmatched junction nucleotides: 7. The CDR3 runs to 14 residues. The CDR3 DNA reads TGCAGCGTCCTAAGCGGGAGCGGCACCGGGGAGCTGTTTTTT. Its protein is CSVLSGSGTGELFF.

The chain is built from TRBV6-6 and TRBJ2-1, with 7 bases identical to TRBD1. The CDR3 runs to 15 residues. The germline CDR1 and CDR2 sequences are MNHNY and SVGAGI (reference sequence). With 5 bases clipped from V and 5 bases from J, the junction kept 9 bases outside the gene matches. This CDR3 is CASSRGQNINNEQFF. The CDR3 bases are TGTGCCAGCAGTAGGGGACAGAATATAAACAATGAGCAGTTCTTC.

The rearrangement uses TRBV14 and TRBJ2-7; D may be TRBD1 (6 bases). From germline, CDR1 is SGHDN and CDR2 FVKESK. Trimming pared 10 bases from V and 4 bases from J, leaving 17 bases between. This CDR3 contains 13 residues. Here the CDR3 reads CATTSGDGYEQYF. Here the CDR3 DNA reads TGTGCCACTACGTCAGGGGATGGTTACGAGCAGTACTTC.

This clone has more than one count but fewer than ten. This chain uses TRBV5-1 with TRBJ2-7; 8 nucleotides agree with TRBD1. Germline V CDR1 and CDR2: SGHRS, YFSETQ. The CDR3 extends over 14 amino acids. Trimming at V came to 4 bases and at J to 5 bases, leaving 8 bases not matched to a gene. CDR3 nucleotides: TGCGCCAGCAGCATCGGACAGGGTCGGAACGAGCAGTACTTC. Amino acids: CASSIGQGRNEQYF.

This chain uses TRBV28 with TRBJ1-2; TRBD1 matches at 10 bases. Germline loops: CDR1 MDHEN, CDR2 SYDVKM. The CDR3 is made up of 14 amino acids. The trim removed 4 bases at V and 8 bases at J, leaving 7 bases unmatched. CDR3 amino acids: CASSSAGTGDGYTF. The CDR3 nucleotides are TGTGCCAGCAGTTCGGCCGGGACAGGGGACGGCTACACCTTC.

The chain's CDR3 is CASSGTGYPLNEQFF. The CDR3 bases are TGTGCCAGCAGCGGAACAGGGTACCCGTTGAATGAGCAGTTCTTC. The V and J genes are TRBV9 and TRBJ2-1, with D tentatively TRBD1 (6 bases). Trimming left V 3 bases short and J 7 bases short, with 17 bases between. Germline V gene data show CDR1 as SGDLS and CDR2 as YYNGEE. This CDR3 contains 15 residues.

The J gene is TRBJ2-1, the V gene TRBV15, with unresolved D. Per the germline V gene, CDR1 is LNHNV and CDR2 is YYDKDF (reference sequence). The CDR3 is made up of 13 amino acids. The ends were cut back, 0 bases at V and 8 bases at J, with 8 bases in the middle. The CDR3 DNA is TGTGCCACCAGCAGAGAGCGGCCGGATGAGCAGTTCTTC. This codes for CATSRERPDEQFF.